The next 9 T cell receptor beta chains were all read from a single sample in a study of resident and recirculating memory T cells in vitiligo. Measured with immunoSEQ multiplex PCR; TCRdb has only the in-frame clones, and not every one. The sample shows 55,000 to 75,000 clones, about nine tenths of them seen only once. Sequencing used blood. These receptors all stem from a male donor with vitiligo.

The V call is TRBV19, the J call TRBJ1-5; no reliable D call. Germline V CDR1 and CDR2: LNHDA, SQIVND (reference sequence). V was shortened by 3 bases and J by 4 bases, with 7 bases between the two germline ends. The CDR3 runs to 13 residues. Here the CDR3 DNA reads TGTGCCAGTAGTATTTCACAGAATCAGCCCCAGCATTTT. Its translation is CASSISQNQPQHF.

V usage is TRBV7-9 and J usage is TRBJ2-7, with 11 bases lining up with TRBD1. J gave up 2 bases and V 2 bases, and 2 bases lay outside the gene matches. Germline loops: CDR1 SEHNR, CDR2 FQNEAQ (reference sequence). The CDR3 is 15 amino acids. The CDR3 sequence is CASSLKGQGAYEQYF. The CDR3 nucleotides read TGTGCCAGCAGCTTAAAGGGACAGGGGGCCTACGAGCAGTACTTC. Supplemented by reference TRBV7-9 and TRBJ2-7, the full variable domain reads DTGVSQNPRHKITKRGQNVTFRCDPISEHNRLYWYRQTLGQGPEFLTYFQNEAQLEKSRLLSDRFSAERPKGSFSTLEIQRTEQGDSAMYLCASSLKGQGAYEQYFGPGTRLTVT.

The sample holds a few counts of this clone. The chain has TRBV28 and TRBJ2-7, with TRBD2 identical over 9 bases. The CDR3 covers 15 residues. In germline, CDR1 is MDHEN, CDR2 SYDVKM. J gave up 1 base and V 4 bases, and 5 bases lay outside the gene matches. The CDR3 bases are TGTGCCAGCAGTTCGGAGACTAGCGGATCCTACGAGCAGTACTTC. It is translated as CASSSETSGSYEQYF. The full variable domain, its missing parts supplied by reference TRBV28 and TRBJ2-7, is DVKVTQSSRYLVKRTGEKVFLECVQDMDHENMFWYRQDPGLGLRLIYFSYDVKMKEKGDIPEGYSVSREKKERFSLILESASTNQTSMYLCASSSETSGSYEQYFGPGTRLTVT.

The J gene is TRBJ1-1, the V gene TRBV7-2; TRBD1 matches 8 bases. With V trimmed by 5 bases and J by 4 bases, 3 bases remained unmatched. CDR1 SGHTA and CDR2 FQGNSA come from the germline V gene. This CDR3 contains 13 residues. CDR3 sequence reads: CASSAGQATEAFF. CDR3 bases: TGTGCCAGCAGCGCGGGACAGGCCACTGAAGCTTTCTTT.

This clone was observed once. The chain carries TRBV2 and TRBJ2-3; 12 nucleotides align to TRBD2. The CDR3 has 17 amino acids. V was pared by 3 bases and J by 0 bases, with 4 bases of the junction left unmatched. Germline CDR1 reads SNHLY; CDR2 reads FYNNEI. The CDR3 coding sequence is TGTGCCAGCAGTGAGACCCTAGCGGGGGGGAGCACAGATACGCAGTATTTT. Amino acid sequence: CASSETLAGGSTDTQYF.

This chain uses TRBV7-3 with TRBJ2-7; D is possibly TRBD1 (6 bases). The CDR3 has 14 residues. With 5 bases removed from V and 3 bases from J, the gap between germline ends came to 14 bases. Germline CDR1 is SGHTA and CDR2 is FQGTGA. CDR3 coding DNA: TGTGCCAGCAGCATACAGGGCTCCGACTACGAGCAGTACTTC. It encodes CASSIQGSDYEQYF.

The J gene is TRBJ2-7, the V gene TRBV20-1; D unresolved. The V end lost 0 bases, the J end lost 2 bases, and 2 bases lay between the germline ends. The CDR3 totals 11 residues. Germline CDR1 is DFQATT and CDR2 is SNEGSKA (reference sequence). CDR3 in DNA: TGCAGTGCTAGAGATACCTACGAGCAGTACTTC. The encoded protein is CSARDTYEQYF.

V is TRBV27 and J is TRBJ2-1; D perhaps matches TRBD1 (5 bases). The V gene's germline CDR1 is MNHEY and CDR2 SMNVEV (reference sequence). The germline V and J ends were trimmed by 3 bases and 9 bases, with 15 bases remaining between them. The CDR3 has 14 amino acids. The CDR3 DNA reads TGTGCCAGCAGTTTCCTCCTAGGGGCAGGTGAGCAGTTCTTC. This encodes CASSFLLGAGEQFF.

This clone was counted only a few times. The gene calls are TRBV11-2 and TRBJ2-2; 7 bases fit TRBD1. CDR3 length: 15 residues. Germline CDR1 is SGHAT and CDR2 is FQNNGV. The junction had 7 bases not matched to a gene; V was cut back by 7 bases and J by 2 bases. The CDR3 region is CASTSGQSNTGELFF. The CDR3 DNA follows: TGTGCCAGCACCTCGGGACAGTCCAACACCGGGGAGCTGTTTTTT.